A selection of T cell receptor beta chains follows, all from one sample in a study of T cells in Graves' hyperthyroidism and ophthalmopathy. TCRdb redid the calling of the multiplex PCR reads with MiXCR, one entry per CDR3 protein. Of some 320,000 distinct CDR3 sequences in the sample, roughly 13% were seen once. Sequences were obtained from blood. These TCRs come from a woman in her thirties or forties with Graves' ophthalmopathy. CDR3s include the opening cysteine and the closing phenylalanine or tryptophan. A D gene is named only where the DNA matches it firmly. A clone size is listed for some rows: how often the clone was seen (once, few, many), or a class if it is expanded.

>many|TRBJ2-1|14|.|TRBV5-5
TGTGCCAGCAGCCCCGCGGGGTCCTACAATGAGCAGTTCTTC
CASSPAGSYNEQFF
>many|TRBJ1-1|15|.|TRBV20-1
TGCAGTGCTAGCGACCTCCTTAGACAGTCGACTGAAGCTTTCTTT
CSASDLLRQSTEAFF
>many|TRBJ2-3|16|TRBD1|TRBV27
TGTGCCAGCAGTTTACTCACAGGGGCTGGCACAGATACGCAGTATTTT
CASSLLTGAGTDTQYF
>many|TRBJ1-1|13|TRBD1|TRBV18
TGTGCCAGCTCACAAGGGACAGCTACTGAAGCTTTCTTT
CASSQGTATEAFF
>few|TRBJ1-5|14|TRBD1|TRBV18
TGTGCCAGCTCACTCGGACAGGACAGTCAGCCCCAGCATTTT
CASSLGQDSQPQHF
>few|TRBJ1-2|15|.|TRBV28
TGTGCCAGCAGTTTATTAGCAGGGCAGGGCGGTGGCTACACCTTC
CASSLLAGQGGGYTF
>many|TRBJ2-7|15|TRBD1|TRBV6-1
TGTGCCAGCAGTGCCGGGACAGGAAAAACCTACGAGCAGTACTTC
CASSAGTGKTYEQYF
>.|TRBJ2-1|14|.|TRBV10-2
TGCGCCAGCAGTGAATGGACTACCACCAATGAGCAGTTCTTC
CASSEWTTTNEQFF
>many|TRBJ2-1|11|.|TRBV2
TGTGCCAGCAGGACCTACAATGAGCAGTTCTTC
CASRTYNEQFF
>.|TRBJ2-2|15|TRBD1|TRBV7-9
TGTGCCAGCAGAAGACAGGGGCGAAACACCGGGGAGCTGTTTTTT
CASRRQGRNTGELFF
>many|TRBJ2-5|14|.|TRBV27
TGTGCCAGCGGCCGGGCACACCGGATGGAGACCCAGTACTTC
CASGRAHRMETQYF
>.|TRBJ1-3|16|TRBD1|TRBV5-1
TGCGCCAGCACCCTTACAGGGGGGAGCTCTGGAAACACCATATATTTT
CASTLTGGSSGNTIYF
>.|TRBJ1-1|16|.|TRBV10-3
TGTGCCATCAGTGGAAAGCAGCGCCAAACGAACACTGAAGCTTTCTTT
CAISGKQRQTNTEAFF
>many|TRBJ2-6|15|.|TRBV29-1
TGCAGCGTTGACTTGGGGGGCTCTGGGGCCAACGTCCTGACTTTC
CSVDLGGSGANVLTF
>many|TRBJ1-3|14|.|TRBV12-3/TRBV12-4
TGTGCCAGCAGTTTTATTAGCTCTGGAAACACCATATATTTT
CASSFISSGNTIYF
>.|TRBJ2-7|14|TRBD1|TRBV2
TGTGCCAGCAGCGTGGACAGGTCGTCCTACGAGCAGTACTTC
CASSVDRSSYEQYF
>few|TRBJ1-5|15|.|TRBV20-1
TGCAGTGCTAGAGACCGGGCGTCGTACATTCAGCCCCAGCATTTT
CSARDRASYIQPQHF
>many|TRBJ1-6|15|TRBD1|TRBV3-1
TGTGCCAGCAGCCAGTCGACAGGGTCCAATTCACCCCTCCACTTT
CASSQSTGSNSPLHF
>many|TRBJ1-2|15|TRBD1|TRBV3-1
TGTGCCAGCAGTTCCGGGACAGGAGTTAACTATGGCTACACCTTC
CASSSGTGVNYGYTF
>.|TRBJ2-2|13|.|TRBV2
TGTGCCAGCGCGAGGTGGGACACCGGGGAGCTGTTTTTT
CASARWDTGELFF
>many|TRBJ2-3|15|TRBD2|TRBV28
TGTGCCAGCAGTTGCGTAGGGACTAGCTGTATTACGCAGTATTTT
CASSCVGTSCITQYF
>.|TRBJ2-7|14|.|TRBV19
TGTGCCAGTAGGGGATCTCCCGACAGTAGCGAGCAGTACTTC
CASRGSPDSSEQYF
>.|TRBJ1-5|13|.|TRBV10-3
TGTGCCACCCGGGGGGATAGCAATCAGCCCCAGCATTTT
CATRGDSNQPQHF
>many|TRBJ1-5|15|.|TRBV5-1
TGCGCCAGCAGCTTGGGGGCGCATGGCAATCAGCCCCAGCATTTT
CASSLGAHGNQPQHF
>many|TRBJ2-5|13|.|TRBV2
TGTGCCAGCAATAGGGGGATCCAAGAGACCCAGTACTTC
CASNRGIQETQYF